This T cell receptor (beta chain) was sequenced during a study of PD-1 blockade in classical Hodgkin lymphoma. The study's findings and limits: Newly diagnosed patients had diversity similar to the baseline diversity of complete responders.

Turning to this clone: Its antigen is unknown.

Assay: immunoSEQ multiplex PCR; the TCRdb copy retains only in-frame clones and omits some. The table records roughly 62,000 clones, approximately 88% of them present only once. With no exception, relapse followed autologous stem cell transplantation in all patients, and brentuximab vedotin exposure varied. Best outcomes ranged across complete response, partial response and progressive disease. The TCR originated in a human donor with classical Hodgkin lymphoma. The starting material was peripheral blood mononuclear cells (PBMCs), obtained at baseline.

This CDR3 reads CASSGVGLNEKLFF. CDR3 coding DNA: TGTGCCAGCAGCGGAGTTGGACTTAATGAAAAACTGTTTTTT. The chain links TRBV9 to TRBJ1-4, with unresolved D. V lost 3 bases, J lost 4 bases, and 10 bases lay in between. CDR3 length equals 14 residues. Germline CDR1 reads SGDLS; CDR2 reads YYNGEE.